This section outlines one TCR beta chain sequence together with its context. The sample comes from a study of T cell changes during pregnancy in multiple sclerosis. There are 12 residues in the CDR3. Germline CDR1 is LNHDA and CDR2 is SQIVND (reference sequence). Trimming stripped 3 bases from V and 2 bases from J, with 3 bases between. TCRdb keeps only in-frame clones here, not all; method: immunoSEQ multiplex PCR. The table has roughly 45,000 clones, around 95% seen once. The sequence derives from a female donor with multiple sclerosis, enrolled in a pregnancy study. The material was CD8+ T cells from peripheral blood mononuclear cells, obtained in the first trimester of pregnancy. V is TRBV19 and J is TRBJ2-3; D not certain. The CDR3 DNA follows: TGTGCCAGTAGTATCTACACAGATACGCAGTATTTT. Translation: CASSIYTDTQYF.